This T cell receptor beta chain was identified during a study of blood T cell repertoires in COVID-19. Sequenced by immunoSEQ multiplex PCR; TCRdb stores in-frame clones only, minus some. The sample shows roughly 360,000 clones, roughly 80% of them seen only once. The CDR3 contains 16 residues. V was pared by 5 bases and J by 4 bases, with 19 bases between. CDR1 and CDR2 (germline): SGHDT, YYEEEE. Across under 25 US areas, participants ranged in age from about 18 to 90 years. Specimen: PBMCs or T cells enriched from blood (not recorded which). The chain has TRBV5-6 and TRBJ1-3; D uncertain. This sequence was found in a woman aged 45-60 years who had recovered from COVID-19. The CDR3 DNA reads as TGTGCCAGCAGTAGAAAGACGGGGATGGCAGGAAACACCATATATTTT. Its translation is CASSRKTGMAGNTIYF.